This T cell receptor beta chain stems from a study of T cells expressing NK-cell markers. Study context: HCMV seropositivity marked most of the eight sequenced donors; one was seronegative. Study-wide points: The CD3+CD56-NKG2C+ fraction of a few donors was likewise dominated by these clonotypes.

About this clonotype itself: The antigen remains undetermined.

Germline V gene data show CDR1 as LGHNT and CDR2 as FRNRAP. This CDR3 is 11 amino acids long. Making the TCR beta cDNA relied on 5'RACE template switching with UMIs. TCRdb re-called the 5' RACE reads and gives one entry per CDR3 protein, without DNA. The table lists 400,000 or so distinct CDR3 sequences. The gene calls are TRBV12-5 and TRBJ1-1. The sequencing input was blood T cells: a sorted CD56 or NKG2C T cell subset, CD4+ or CD8+ T cells, or bulk PBMC T cells (not recorded which). The receptor was derived from a woman aged 45-59 years in good health. The CDR3 sequence is CASGSGLGAFF.